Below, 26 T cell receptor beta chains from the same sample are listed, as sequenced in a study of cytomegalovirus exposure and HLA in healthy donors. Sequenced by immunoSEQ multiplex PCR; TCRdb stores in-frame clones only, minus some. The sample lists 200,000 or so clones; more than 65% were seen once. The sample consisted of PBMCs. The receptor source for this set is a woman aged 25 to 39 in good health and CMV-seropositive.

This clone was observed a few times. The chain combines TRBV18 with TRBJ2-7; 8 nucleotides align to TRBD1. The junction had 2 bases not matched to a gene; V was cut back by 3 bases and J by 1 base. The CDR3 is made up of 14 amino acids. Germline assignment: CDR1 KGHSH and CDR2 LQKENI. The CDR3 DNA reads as TGTGCCAGCTCACCGGGACAGGAGTCCTACGAGCAGTACTTC. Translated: CASSPGQESYEQYF.

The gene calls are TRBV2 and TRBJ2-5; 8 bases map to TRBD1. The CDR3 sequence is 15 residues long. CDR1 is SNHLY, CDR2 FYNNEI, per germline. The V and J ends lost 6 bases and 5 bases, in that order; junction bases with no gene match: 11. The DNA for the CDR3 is TGTGCCAGCAGGCGACAGGGGACGATCGGGGAGACCCAGTACTTC. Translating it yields CASRRQGTIGETQYF.

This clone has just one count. The CDR3 loop is CASSLYRTGGDISYGYTF. The CDR3 nucleotides are TGTGCCAGCAGTCTCTATAGGACAGGGGGCGACATTTCCTATGGCTACACCTTC. V usage is TRBV27 and J usage is TRBJ1-2, with 11 bases that match TRBD1. CDR1 MNHEY and CDR2 SMNVEV come from the germline V gene (reference sequence). The CDR3 contains 18 residues. With V trimmed by 5 bases and J by 4 bases, 15 bases remained unmatched.

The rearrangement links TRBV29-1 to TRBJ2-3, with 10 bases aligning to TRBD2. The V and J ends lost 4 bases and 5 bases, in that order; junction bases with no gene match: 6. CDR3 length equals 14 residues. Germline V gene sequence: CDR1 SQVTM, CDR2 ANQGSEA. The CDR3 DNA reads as TGCAGCGTTGCGGTAGCGGGAGGTAAAGATACGCAGTATTTT. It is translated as CSVAVAGGKDTQYF.

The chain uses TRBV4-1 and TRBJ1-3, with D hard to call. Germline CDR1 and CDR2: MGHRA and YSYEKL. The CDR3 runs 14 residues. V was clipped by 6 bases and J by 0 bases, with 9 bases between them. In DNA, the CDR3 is TGCGCCAGCAGTCCAGTCAGCTCTGGAAACACCATATATTTT. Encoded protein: CASSPVSSGNTIYF.

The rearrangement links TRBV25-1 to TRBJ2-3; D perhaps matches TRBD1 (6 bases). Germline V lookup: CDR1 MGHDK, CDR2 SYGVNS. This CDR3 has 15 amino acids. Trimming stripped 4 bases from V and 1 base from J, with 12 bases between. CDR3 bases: TGTGCCAGCAGTGGGGGCACAGGGCGCACAGATACGCAGTATTTT. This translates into CASSGGTGRTDTQYF.

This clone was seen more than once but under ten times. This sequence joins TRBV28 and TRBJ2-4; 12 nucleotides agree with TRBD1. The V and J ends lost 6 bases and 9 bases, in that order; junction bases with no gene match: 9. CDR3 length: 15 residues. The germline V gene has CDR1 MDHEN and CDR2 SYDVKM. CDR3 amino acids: CASRSRDRGLTIQYF. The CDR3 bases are TGTGCCAGCAGGAGCCGGGACAGGGGGCTAACCATTCAGTACTTC.

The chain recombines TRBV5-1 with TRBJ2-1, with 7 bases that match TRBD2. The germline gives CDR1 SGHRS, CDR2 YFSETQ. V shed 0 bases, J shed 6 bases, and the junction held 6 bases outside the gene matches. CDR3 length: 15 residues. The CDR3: CASSLASGGGNEQFF. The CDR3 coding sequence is TGCGCCAGCAGCTTGGCTAGCGGAGGCGGCAATGAGCAGTTCTTC.

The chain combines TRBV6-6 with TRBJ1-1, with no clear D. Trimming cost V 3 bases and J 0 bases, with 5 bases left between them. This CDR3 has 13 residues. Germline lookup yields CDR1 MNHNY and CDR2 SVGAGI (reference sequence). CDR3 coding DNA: TGTGCCAGCAGTTATCAATTGAACACTGAAGCTTTCTTT. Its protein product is CASSYQLNTEAFF.

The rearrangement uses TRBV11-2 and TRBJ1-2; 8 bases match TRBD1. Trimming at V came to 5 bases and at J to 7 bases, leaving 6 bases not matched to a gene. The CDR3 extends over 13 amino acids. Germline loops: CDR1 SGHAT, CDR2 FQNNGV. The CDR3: CASSLQGASGYTF. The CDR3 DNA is TGTGCCAGCAGCCTCCAGGGGGCCTCTGGCTACACCTTC.

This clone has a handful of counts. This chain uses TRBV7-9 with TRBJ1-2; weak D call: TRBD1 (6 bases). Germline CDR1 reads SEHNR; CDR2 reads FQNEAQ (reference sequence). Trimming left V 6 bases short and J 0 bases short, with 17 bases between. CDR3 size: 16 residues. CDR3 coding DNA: TGTGCCAGCAGTTCCCCAATCTGGGGGCCTAACTATGGCTACACCTTC. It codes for CASSSPIWGPNYGYTF.

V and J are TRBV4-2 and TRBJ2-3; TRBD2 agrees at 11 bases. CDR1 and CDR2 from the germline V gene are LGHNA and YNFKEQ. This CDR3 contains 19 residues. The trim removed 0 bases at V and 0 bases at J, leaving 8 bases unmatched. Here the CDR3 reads CASSQDGVAGGPSTDTQYF. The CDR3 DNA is TGTGCCAGCAGCCAAGATGGAGTAGCGGGAGGGCCGAGCACAGATACGCAGTATTTT.

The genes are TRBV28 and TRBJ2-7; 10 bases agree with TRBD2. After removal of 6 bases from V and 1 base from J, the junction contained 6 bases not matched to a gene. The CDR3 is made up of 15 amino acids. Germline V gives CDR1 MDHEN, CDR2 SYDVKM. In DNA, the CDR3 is TGTGCCAGCAGACTCGAGCGGGAGGGTTCCTACGAGCAGTACTTC. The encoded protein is CASRLEREGSYEQYF. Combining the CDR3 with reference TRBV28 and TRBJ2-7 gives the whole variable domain DVKVTQSSRYLVKRTGEKVFLECVQDMDHENMFWYRQDPGLGLRLIYFSYDVKMKEKGDIPEGYSVSREKKERFSLILESASTNQTSMYLCASRLEREGSYEQYFGPGTRLTVT.

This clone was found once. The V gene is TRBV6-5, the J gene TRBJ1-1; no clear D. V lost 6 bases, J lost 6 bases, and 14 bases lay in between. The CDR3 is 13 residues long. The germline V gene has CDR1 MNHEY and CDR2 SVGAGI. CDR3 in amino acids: CASSQSSVPEAFF. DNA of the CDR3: TGTGCCAGCAGCCAATCTAGTGTCCCTGAAGCTTTCTTT.

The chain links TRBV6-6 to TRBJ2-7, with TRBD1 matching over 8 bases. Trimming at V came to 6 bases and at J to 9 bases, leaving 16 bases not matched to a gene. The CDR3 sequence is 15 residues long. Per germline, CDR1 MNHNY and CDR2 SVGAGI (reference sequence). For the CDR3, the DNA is TGTGCCAGCAGACGCGGACAGGGACCGTCCTTTTGGCAGTACTTC. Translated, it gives CASRRGQGPSFWQYF.

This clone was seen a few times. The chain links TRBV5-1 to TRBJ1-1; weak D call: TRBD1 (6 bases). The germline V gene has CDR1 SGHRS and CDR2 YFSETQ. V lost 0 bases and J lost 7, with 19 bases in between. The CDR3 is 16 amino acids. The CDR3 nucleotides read TGCGCCAGCAGCTTGGAGACAGGAGCCTCGACAGTTGAAGCTTTCTTT. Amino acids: CASSLETGASTVEAFF.

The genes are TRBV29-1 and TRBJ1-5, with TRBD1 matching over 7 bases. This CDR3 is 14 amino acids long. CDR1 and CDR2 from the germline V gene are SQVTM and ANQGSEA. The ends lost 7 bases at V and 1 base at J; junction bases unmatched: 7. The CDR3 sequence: CSARQGGSNQPQHF. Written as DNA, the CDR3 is TGCAGCGCTAGACAGGGCGGGAGCAATCAGCCCCAGCATTTT.

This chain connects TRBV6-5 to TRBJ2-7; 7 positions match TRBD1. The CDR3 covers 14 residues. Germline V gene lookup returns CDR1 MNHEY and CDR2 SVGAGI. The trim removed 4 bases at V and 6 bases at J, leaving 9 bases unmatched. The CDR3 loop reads CASSSVRGRGEQYF. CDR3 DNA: TGTGCCAGCAGTTCGGTAAGGGGGCGTGGCGAGCAGTACTTC.

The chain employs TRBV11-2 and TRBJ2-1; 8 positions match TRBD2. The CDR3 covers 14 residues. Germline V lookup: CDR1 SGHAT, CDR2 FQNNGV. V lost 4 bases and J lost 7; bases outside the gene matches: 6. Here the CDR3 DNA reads TGTGCCAGCAGCTCGCGGGAGGCGAGGAATGAGCAGTTCTTC. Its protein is CASSSREARNEQFF.

The CDR3 DNA follows: TGTGCCACCAGCAGGGCAGGGGTAACGAACACTGAAGCTTTCTTT. Translated: CATSRAGVTNTEAFF. V is TRBV15 and J is TRBJ1-1; a possible D gene is TRBD1 (6 bases). This CDR3 is 15 amino acids long. Germline CDR1 reads LNHNV; CDR2 reads YYDKDF (reference sequence). V shed 3 bases and J shed 1 base, with 12 bases lying between them.

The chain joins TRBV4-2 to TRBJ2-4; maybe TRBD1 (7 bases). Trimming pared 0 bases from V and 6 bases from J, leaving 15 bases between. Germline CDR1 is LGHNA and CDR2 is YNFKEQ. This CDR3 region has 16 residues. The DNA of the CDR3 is TGTGCCAGCAGCCAAGATCGGAGGGGGCCTGGAAACATTCAGTACTTC. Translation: CASSQDRRGPGNIQYF.

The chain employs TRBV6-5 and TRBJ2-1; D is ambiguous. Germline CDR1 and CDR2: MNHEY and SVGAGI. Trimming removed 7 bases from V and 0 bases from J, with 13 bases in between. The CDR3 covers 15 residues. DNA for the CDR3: TGTGCCAGCACCCCTATTAGAGACTCCTACAATGAGCAGTTCTTC. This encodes CASTPIRDSYNEQFF.

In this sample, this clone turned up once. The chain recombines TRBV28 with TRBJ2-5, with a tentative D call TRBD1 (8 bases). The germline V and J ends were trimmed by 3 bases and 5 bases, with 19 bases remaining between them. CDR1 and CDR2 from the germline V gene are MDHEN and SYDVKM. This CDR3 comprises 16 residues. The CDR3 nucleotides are TGTGCCAGCAGTTTTCTCTTGGACAGGGAGGGCGAGACCCAGTACTTC. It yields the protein CASSFLLDREGETQYF.

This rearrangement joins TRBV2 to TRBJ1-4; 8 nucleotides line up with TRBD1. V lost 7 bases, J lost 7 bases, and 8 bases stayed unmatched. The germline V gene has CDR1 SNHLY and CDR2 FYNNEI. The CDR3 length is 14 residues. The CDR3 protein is CASNLQGGVEKLFF. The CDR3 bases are TGTGCCAGCAACCTACAGGGGGGGGTTGAAAAACTGTTTTTT. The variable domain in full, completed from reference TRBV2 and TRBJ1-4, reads EPEVTQTPSHQVTQMGQEVILRCVPISNHLYFYWYRQILGQKVEFLVSFYNNEISEKSEIFDDQFSVERPDGSNFTLKIRSTKLEDSAMYFCASNLQGGVEKLFFGSGTQLSVL.

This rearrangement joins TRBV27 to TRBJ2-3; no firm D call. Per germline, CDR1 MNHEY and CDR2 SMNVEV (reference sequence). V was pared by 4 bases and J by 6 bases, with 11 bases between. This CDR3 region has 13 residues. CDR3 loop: CASSSQPWDTQYF. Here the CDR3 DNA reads TGTGCCAGCAGTTCACAGCCGTGGGATACGCAGTATTTT.

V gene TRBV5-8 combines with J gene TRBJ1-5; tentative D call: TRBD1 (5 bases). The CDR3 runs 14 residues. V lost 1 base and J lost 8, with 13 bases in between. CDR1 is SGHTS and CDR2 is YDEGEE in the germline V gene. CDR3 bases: TGTGCCAGCAGCTTGTGGGGGAGGAGGGAGCCCCAGCATTTT. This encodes CASSLWGRREPQHF.